This T cell receptor beta chain was sequenced during a study of regulatory T cells in long-lasting Graves disease (dated by TCRdb to 2020 to 2023). With respect to the entire study: Persistent Graves' disease was defined as persistently positive TSH receptor autoantibodies together with antithyroid drug treatment for over 5 years. Antithyroid drugs had been taken for roughly 10 years on average by persistent Graves' disease patients in the clinical cohort. The study was registered as a clinical trial and conducted in China. A total of 33 samples were covered by TCR sequencing, comprising around 13 persistent and around 20 newly diagnosed Graves' disease patients. This study used TCR sequencing and RNA sequencing of peripheral blood to compare persistent Graves' disease patients against newly diagnosed Graves' disease patients.

As to this clonotype: Its specific antigen is unknown. Per-base qualities were not stored, and no clone one base away is much larger.

The time point label, as the study defines it: persistent/refractory GD, antithyroid drugs over 5 years with positive TRAb. For both TCR sequencing and RNA sequencing, RNA was extracted from PBMCs using TRIzol. Graves' disease was diagnosed according to American Thyroid Association guidelines. The patients came from an endocrinology department in Xi'an, China. From each patient, 7.5 to 9.5 milliliters of peripheral blood was collected into an EDTA anticoagulant tube. Ficoll Paque Plus density gradient separation was used to isolate PBMCs, and no further T cell sorting was performed. An Agilent 2100 Bioanalyzer and agarose gel were used to check RNA quality, while a NanoDrop 2000 measured RNA concentration. Overall results and qualifications from the work: Peripheral blood alone was examined, since thyroid tissue, which constituted the primary lesion, could not be accessed. Preferential use of TRBV28, TRBJ1-2 and TRBJ2-5 was observed in persistent disease, whereas TRBV20-1 and TRBJ2-1 were favored in newly diagnosed disease. Persistent patients shared more public clonotypes among themselves (2,741) than newly diagnosed patients did (about 900). Persistent Graves' disease patients showed lower TCR Shannon entropy and fewer highly expanded clones than newly diagnosed patients, suggesting clonal expansion. Only the TCR beta chain was sequenced and analyzed. As a limitation, the authors acknowledged that the small sample size may reduce accuracy.

Counted from cysteine to phenylalanine, this CDR3 has 14 amino acids. Solely the CDR3 DNA is kept, with 42 bases framed from the first base. V trim: 8 bases; J trim: 4 bases; unmatched bases: 7. The germline V gene supplies CDR1 MNHEY and CDR2 SVGEGT. Receptor libraries were prepared by multiplex PCR. The sequencing machine was an Illumina HiSeq 4000. To build TCR beta libraries, CDR3 regions were amplified by Arm-PCR using iRepertoire HTBI primers. Before sequencing, the PCR products went through gel purification. The original pipeline was this. Gene usage analysis of CDR3 amino acid clonotypes used the 60 to 80 TRBV and about 14 TRBJ segments found across samples. COPE and FqMerger were used to merge filtered high-quality paired reads into contigs. Contigs were aligned with BLAST to IMGT TRBV, TRBD and TRBJ reference genes, and CDR3 was defined per IMGT. Clonotypes above 0.1% frequency were classified as highly expanded clones. Shannon entropy was used to measure repertoire diversity, and the Gini coefficient was used to measure V-J evenness. Clonotypes shared by more than one individual were considered public. TCRdb reran the public reads through fastp at Q25 and MiXCR, keeping productive beta chains. CDR3 protein sequences are deduplicated, and each keeps its most common genes and DNA. None of the V and J calls come from the authors' own analysis; TCRdb made them. The sample table lists over 450,000 distinct CDR3 sequences, 20% to 25% of them with a count of one. The leading ten clones occupy 7.1% of the sample.

The sequencing here drew on peripheral blood mononuclear cells (PBMCs), taken when the disease was refractory, from a patient treated with antithyroid drugs. The sequence links TRBV6-2 or TRBV6-3 to TRBJ2-2, and 7 bases in between align with TRBD2. The receptor comes from a female donor with Graves disease. Here is the DNA: TGTGCCAGCGACTCGGGGGGAGGCACCGGGGAGCTGTTTTTT. Its coded protein is CASDSGGGTGELFF.